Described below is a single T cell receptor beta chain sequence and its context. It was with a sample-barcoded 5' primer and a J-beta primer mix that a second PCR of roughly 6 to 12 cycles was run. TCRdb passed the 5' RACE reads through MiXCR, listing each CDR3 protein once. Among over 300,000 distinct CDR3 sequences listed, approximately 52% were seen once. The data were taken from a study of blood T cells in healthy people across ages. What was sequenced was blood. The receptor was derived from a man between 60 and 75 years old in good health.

CDR3 in amino acids: CAWSEDAGGRGGYGYTF. For the CDR3, the DNA is TGTGCCTGGAGCGAAGACGCAGGGGGCAGGGGTGGCTATGGCTACACCTTC. The V call is TRBV30, the J call TRBJ1-2; TRBD1 matches at 8 bases. Trimming cost V 3 bases and J 4 bases; bases outside gene matches: 16. This CDR3 spans 17 amino acids. Germline loops: CDR1 GTSNPN, CDR2 SVGIG (reference sequence).